Shown below are 16 T cell receptor beta chains from a single sample sequenced in a study of identical twins. TCRdb reprocessed the 5' RACE reads with MiXCR, giving one entry per CDR3 protein. The sample has a few hundred thousand distinct CDR3 sequences, approximately 13% seen once. This same sample was also taken into another study, of yellow fever vaccine responses in identical twins.

Sequenced: CD8+ T cells sorted from blood. The receptor source for this set is a woman aged 18-29 years in good health.

A few counts support this clonotype. V gene TRBV7-6 combines with J gene TRBJ2-1; 10 positions match TRBD2. The CDR3 is 16 amino acids. Germline V gene sequence: CDR1 SGHVS, CDR2 FNYEAQ. V was pared by 5 bases and J by 7 bases, with 11 bases of the junction left unmatched. The CDR3 is CASSDGAGGPFNEQFF. The CDR3, as DNA: TGTGCCAGCAGCGATGGAGCGGGGGGGCCGTTTAATGAGCAGTTCTTC.

This clonotype was seen ten or more times. The chain combines TRBV5-1 with TRBJ2-2; possible D gene TRBD2, 6 bases. The CDR3 length is 17 residues. V was pared by 0 bases and J by 4 bases, with 16 bases between. From germline, CDR1 is SGHRS and CDR2 YFSETQ. CDR3 sequence (DNA): TGCGCCAGCAGCTTGGAGCCCCAGGGAGGAGGCACCGGGGAGCTGTTTTTT. Translation gives CASSLEPQGGGTGELFF.

This clonotype came up a few times. J is TRBJ2-1 and V is TRBV11-2; 8 bases map to TRBD2. Germline V CDR1 and CDR2: SGHAT, FQNNGV. The CDR3 totals 16 residues. With V trimmed by 1 base and J by 3 bases, 5 bases remained unmatched. CDR3 DNA: TGTGCCAGCAGCTTAGTGGCTAGCGGGCTCTACAATGAGCAGTTCTTC. It encodes CASSLVASGLYNEQFF. Full variable domain (remainder filled in from reference TRBV11-2 and TRBJ2-1): EAGVAQSPRYKIIEKRQSVAFWCNPISGHATLYWYQQILGQGPKLLIQFQNNGVVDDSQLPKDRFSAERLKGVDSTLKIQPAKLEDSAVYLCASSLVASGLYNEQFFGPGTRLTVL.

This clonotype was seen many times. This chain links TRBV12-3 or TRBV12-4 with TRBJ2-1; D may be TRBD2 (5 bases). Trimming stripped 5 bases from V and 8 bases from J, with 13 bases between. CDR3 length: 13 amino acids. The CDR3 bases are TGTGCCAGCAGTCCCCTCGGGGTTTATGAGCAGTTCTTC. This codes for CASSPLGVYEQFF.

This clonotype came up a few times. This chain joins TRBV14 and TRBJ2-1; no reliable D call. The CDR3 extends over 15 amino acids. Germline assignment: CDR1 SGHDN and CDR2 FVKESK. The V end lost 3 bases, the J end lost 5 bases, and 14 bases lay between the germline ends. CDR3: CASSQRIYKNNEQFF. For the CDR3, the DNA is TGTGCCAGCAGCCAGCGAATTTACAAAAACAATGAGCAGTTCTTC.

The CDR3 sequence is CASSQLTSGQSSTDTQYF. The CDR3 nucleotides are TGCGCCAGCAGCCAATTGACTAGCGGCCAGTCCTCGACAGATACGCAGTATTTT. The chain joins TRBV4-1 to TRBJ2-3, with TRBD2 matching 9 bases. Germline trimming cut 2 bases from V and 3 bases from J; bases unmatched to any gene: 12. The CDR3 consists of 18 residues. Germline V gene sequence: CDR1 MGHRA, CDR2 YSYEKL.

This chain uses TRBV13 with TRBJ2-7, with D perhaps TRBD1 (6 bases). The CDR3 loop spans 14 amino acids. Germline CDR1 PRHDT, CDR2 FYEKMQ (reference sequence). For the CDR3, the DNA is TGTGCCAGCAGCCTAGGCCTTACAGGGTTCGAGCAGTACGTC. Encoded protein: CASSLGLTGFEQYV.

J is TRBJ2-1 and V is TRBV5-5, with D maybe TRBD1 (6 bases). Trimming removed 4 bases from V and 0 bases from J, with 14 bases in between. Per germline, CDR1 SGHKS and CDR2 YYEKEE (reference sequence). This CDR3 has 16 residues. CDR3 DNA: TGTGCCAGCAGCGTACGACAGGTCAGCTCCTACAATGAGCAGTTCTTC. This translates into CASSVRQVSSYNEQFF.

This clonotype was seen a handful of times. This chain connects TRBV5-4 to TRBJ1-4, with D possibly being TRBD1 (6 bases). The CDR3 covers 15 residues. V shed 0 bases and J shed 4 bases, with 10 bases lying between them. Germline V gives CDR1 SGHNT, CDR2 YYREEE (reference sequence). For the CDR3, the DNA is TGTGCCAGCAGCTTGGAAGGACAGCTTAATGAAAAACTGTTTTTT. It is translated as CASSLEGQLNEKLFF.

This clonotype appeared a few times. J is TRBJ2-2 and V is TRBV5-1; possibly TRBD2 for D (6 bases). This CDR3 comprises 15 residues. Looked up from germline, CDR1 is SGHRS and CDR2 is YFSETQ. V was clipped by 0 bases and J by 3 bases, with 9 bases between them. CDR3 nucleotides: TGCGCCAGCAGCTTGGTGGAGGGGTACACCGGGGAGCTGTTTTTT. It is translated as CASSLVEGYTGELFF.

Note on this clonotype: It is likely a read error, because the conserved phenylalanine at the end of the CDR3 is missing. The chain joins TRBV9 to TRBJ2-5; D is perhaps TRBD1 or TRBD2 (6 bases each). The germline V gene has CDR1 SGDLS and CDR2 YYNGEE. V lost 0 bases and J 4 bases, leaving 10 bases between the germline ends. The CDR3 contains 14 residues. The CDR3 nucleotides are TGTGCCAGCAGCGTAGCCAGGGGAGGAGAGACCCAGTACCTC. It specifies CASSVARGGETQYL.

The chain is built from TRBV7-9 and TRBJ1-6, with 8 bases identical to TRBD1. Germline-derived CDR1 and CDR2 are SEHNR and FQNEAQ (reference sequence). The CDR3 consists of 16 residues. V dropped 1 base and J dropped 6; count of bases not matched to a gene: 5. In nucleotides, the CDR3 is TGTGCCAGCAGCTTAGTGGCCAGGGGGCTTAATTCACCCCTCCACTTT. It is translated as CASSLVARGLNSPLHF.

This chain connects TRBV21-1 to TRBJ2-7. TRBV21-1 is an annotated pseudogene. There are 10 residues in the CDR3. The CDR3 sequence: CASSKIPKLF. The CDR3, as DNA: TGTGCCAGCAGCAAAATCCCAAAACTGTTC.

This clonotype showed up many times. V usage is TRBV12-3 or TRBV12-4 and J usage is TRBJ2-3; D not certain. Trimming removed 6 bases at V and 3 bases at J, with 10 bases between. This CDR3 is built from 13 residues. CDR3 in amino acids: CASSHGRTDTQYF. The CDR3 DNA is TGTGCCAGCAGCCACGGACGGACAGATACGCAGTATTTT.

This clonotype was observed a handful of times. This chain links TRBV28 with TRBJ2-5, with 7 bases that match TRBD1. The V gene's germline CDR1 is MDHEN and CDR2 SYDVKM. CDR3 size: 14 residues. J was trimmed by 3 bases and V by 6 bases; bases with no gene match: 7. The CDR3 DNA is TGTGCCAGCAGCAGTAGGGACAGCAAAGAGACCCAGTACTTC. Residues: CASSSRDSKETQYF.

This clonotype was picked up a small number of times. The rearrangement joins TRBV12-5 to TRBJ2-1, with 10 bases fitting TRBD2. In germline, CDR1 is LGHNT, CDR2 FRNRAP. The junction had 7 bases not matched to a gene; V was cut back by 3 bases and J by 8 bases. This CDR3 has 15 residues. The CDR3 loop reads CASGLTGTSDYEQFF. CDR3 in DNA: TGTGCTAGTGGTTTAACCGGGACTAGCGACTATGAGCAGTTCTTC.